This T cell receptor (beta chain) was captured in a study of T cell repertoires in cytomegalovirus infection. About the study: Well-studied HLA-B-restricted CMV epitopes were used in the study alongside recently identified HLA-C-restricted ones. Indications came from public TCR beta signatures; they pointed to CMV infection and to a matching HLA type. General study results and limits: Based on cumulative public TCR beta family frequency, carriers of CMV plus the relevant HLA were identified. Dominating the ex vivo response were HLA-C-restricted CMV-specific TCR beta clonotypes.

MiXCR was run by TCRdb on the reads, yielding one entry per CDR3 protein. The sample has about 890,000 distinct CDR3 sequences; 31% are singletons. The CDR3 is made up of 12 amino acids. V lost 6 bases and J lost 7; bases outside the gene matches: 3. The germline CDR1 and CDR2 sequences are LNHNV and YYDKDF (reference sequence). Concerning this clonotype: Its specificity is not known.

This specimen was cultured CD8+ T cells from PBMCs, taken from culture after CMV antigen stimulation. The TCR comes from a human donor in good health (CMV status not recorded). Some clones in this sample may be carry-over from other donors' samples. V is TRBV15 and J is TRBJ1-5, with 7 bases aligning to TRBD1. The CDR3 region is CATSSGGQPQHF. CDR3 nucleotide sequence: TGTGCCACCAGTTCAGGGGGACAGCCCCAGCATTTT.